The 26 T cell receptor beta chains below come from one sample, sequenced in a study of T cells in Graves' hyperthyroidism and ophthalmopathy. The TCR beta CDR3 regions underwent amplification using RNA transcripts as the source. First-round RT-PCR of the TCR CDR3 relied on the HTBI primer set. TCRdb itself ran the multiplex PCR reads through MiXCR, one entry per CDR3 protein. The sample shows around 350,000 distinct CDR3 sequences, roughly 15% of them seen only once. The specimen was blood. The receptors shown here come from a woman in her twenties or thirties with Graves' ophthalmopathy.

The chain employs TRBV4-1 and TRBJ1-4; 7 bases agree with TRBD1. Germline V gene sequence: CDR1 MGHRA, CDR2 YSYEKL. Losses at the gene ends were 3 bases for V and 5 bases for J; bases not matched to a gene: 9. CDR3 length equals 16 residues. CDR3 DNA: TGCGCCAGCAGCCAGCAGTTACAGGGGAGCAATGAAAAACTGTTTTTT. It encodes CASSQQLQGSNEKLFF.

The chain carries TRBV5-1 and TRBJ1-2; D call uncertain. This CDR3 has 13 amino acids. Trimming pared 0 bases from V and 5 bases from J, leaving 8 bases between. Germline-derived CDR1 and CDR2 are SGHRS and YFSETQ. CDR3 sequence reads: CASSLAMAYGYTF. CDR3 nucleotide sequence: TGCGCCAGCAGCTTGGCAATGGCTTATGGCTACACCTTC.

This clonotype was picked up many times. This chain uses TRBV18 with TRBJ2-4, with 7 bases that match TRBD2. Germline loops: CDR1 KGHSH, CDR2 LQKENI. The CDR3 is 14 residues long. Trimming removed 5 bases from V and 6 bases from J; junction bases left unmatched: 7. As DNA, the CDR3 is TGTGCCAGCTCATCCCGGGGGGAGGTAAACATTCAGTACTTC. It yields the protein CASSSRGEVNIQYF.

This clonotype was picked up a small number of times. Because it lacks the conserved phenylalanine or tryptophan at the end, this CDR3 is likely a read error. V usage is TRBV28 and J usage is TRBJ2-5; no clear D. V lost 6 bases, J lost 0 bases, and 11 bases lay in between. Germline V gene sequence: CDR1 MDHEN, CDR2 SYDVKM. The CDR3 consists of 14 residues. The CDR3 DNA follows: TGTGCCAGCAGCTTACAGCTGTACCAAGAGACCCAGTACTCC. Protein sequence: CASSLQLYQETQYS.

This clonotype was seen repeatedly, ten times or more. This CDR3 reads CATSDLEGQGMYTGELFF. The CDR3 DNA reads as TGTGCCACCAGCGACTTAGAAGGACAGGGAATGTATACCGGGGAGCTGTTTTTT. V usage is TRBV24-1 and J usage is TRBJ2-2; 8 bases agree with TRBD1. The J segment lost 5 bases and the V segment lost 7 bases, leaving 17 bases of the junction unmatched. The CDR3 is made up of 18 amino acids. Germline lookup yields CDR1 KGHDR and CDR2 SFDVKD.

This clonotype occurred many times. The rearrangement joins TRBV7-9 to TRBJ2-1, with a weak D call TRBD2 (7 bases). Looked up from germline, CDR1 is SEHNR and CDR2 is FQNEAQ (reference sequence). The germline V and J ends were trimmed by 5 bases and 7 bases, with 18 bases remaining between them. The CDR3 covers 15 residues. CDR3 in DNA: TGTGCCAGCAGCGCCTCCGGGGGGCTTAGAAATGAGCAGTTCTTC. Translating it yields CASSASGGLRNEQFF.

Ten or more counts support this clonotype. V is TRBV12-3 or TRBV12-4 and J is TRBJ2-2; 11 bases align to TRBD2. This CDR3 is 18 amino acids long. With V trimmed by 6 bases and J by 0 bases, 9 bases remained unmatched. This chain's CDR3 is CASSPNPGLAANTGELFF. Written as DNA, the CDR3 is TGTGCCAGCAGCCCCAACCCGGGACTAGCGGCGAACACCGGGGAGCTGTTTTTT.

There are many counts of this clonotype. The J gene is TRBJ2-1, the V gene TRBV20-1, with a tentative D call TRBD2 (6 bases). Trimming stripped 0 bases from V and 4 bases from J, with 10 bases between. Germline-derived CDR1 and CDR2 are DFQATT and SNEGSKA (reference sequence). This CDR3 spans 14 amino acids. This chain's CDR3 is CSARDLGGYNEQFF. In DNA form, the CDR3 reads TGCAGTGCTAGAGATCTGGGGGGATACAATGAGCAGTTCTTC.

This clonotype has ten or more counts. The genes are TRBV6-1 and TRBJ2-3; 7 bases are shared with TRBD2. The ends lost 5 bases at V and 5 bases at J; junction bases unmatched: 7. This CDR3 comprises 14 residues. Germline assignment: CDR1 MNHNS and CDR2 SASEGT. In nucleotides, the CDR3 is TGTGCCAGCAGTCTGGGGGGAGGGATAGATACGCAGTATTTT. It yields the protein CASSLGGGIDTQYF.

This chain connects TRBV2 to TRBJ1-6, with D perhaps matching TRBD1 (6 bases). CDR1 is SNHLY and CDR2 is FYNNEI in the germline V gene. CDR3 length equals 12 residues. The V end was cut by 4 bases, the J end by 15 bases, with 13 bases between. CDR3 nucleotides: TGTGCCAGCAGTGGAAGCGGGGACATCCTCCACTTT. Amino acids: CASSGSGDILHF.

The chain couples TRBV6-2 or TRBV6-3 to TRBJ1-1; no firm D call. Germline lookup yields CDR1 MNHEY and CDR2 SVGEGT. The CDR3 has 14 residues. V lost 4 bases, J lost 4 bases, and 13 bases lay in between. CDR3 loop: CASSSTGFRTEAFF. Written as DNA, the CDR3 is TGTGCCAGCAGTTCTACCGGGTTTCGCACTGAAGCTTTCTTT.

This clonotype was observed at least ten times. The chain joins TRBV28 to TRBJ1-4; possibly TRBD1 for D (6 bases). V gave up 5 bases and J gave up 7 bases, with 20 bases separating them. CDR3 length: 16 amino acids. The germline V gene has CDR1 MDHEN and CDR2 SYDVKM. The CDR3 sequence: CASSPQGQFLSEKLFF. CDR3 nucleotide sequence: TGTGCCAGCAGTCCACAGGGCCAGTTTCTGAGTGAAAAACTGTTTTTT.

This clonotype was found many times. V gene TRBV11-2 combines with J gene TRBJ2-5; no definite D call. Trimming took 0 bases from V and 7 from J, leaving 6 bases between them. Germline loops: CDR1 SGHAT, CDR2 FQNNGV. This CDR3 is 12 amino acids long. CDR3 bases: TGTGCCAGCAGCTTAGATGAAGTGACCCAGTACTTC. Translation gives CASSLDEVTQYF.

This clonotype was counted at least ten times. This rearrangement joins TRBV6-1 to TRBJ2-3, with D uncertain. CDR1 MNHNS and CDR2 SASEGT come from the germline V gene. V dropped 3 bases and J dropped 5 bases, with 12 bases sitting between them. The CDR3 sequence is 14 residues long. The CDR3 bases are TGTGCCAGCAGTGATGCTGCTAGATTAGATACGCAGTATTTT. Translating it yields CASSDAARLDTQYF.

This clonotype was counted ten times or more. The rearrangement uses TRBV7-9 and TRBJ2-1; TRBD1 agrees at 8 bases. After removal of 5 bases from V and 1 base from J, the junction contained 7 bases not matched to a gene. Germline V gene sequence: CDR1 SEHNR, CDR2 FQNEAQ (reference sequence). CDR3 size: 16 residues. The CDR3 here is CASSPPTGASYNEQFF. For the CDR3, the DNA is TGTGCCAGCAGCCCCCCGACAGGGGCATCCTACAATGAGCAGTTCTTC.

This sequence joins TRBV11-2 and TRBJ1-1; D uncertain. Trimming took 3 bases from V and 1 from J, leaving 9 bases between them. This CDR3 has 14 residues. CDR1 SGHAT and CDR2 FQNNGV come from the germline V gene. In DNA form, the CDR3 reads TGTGCCAGCAGCTTCGGAAGCCAGAACACTGAAGCTTTCTTT. This codes for CASSFGSQNTEAFF.

This clonotype was observed many times. The gene calls are TRBV11-1 and TRBJ2-7; 7 bases agree with TRBD1. The trim removed 6 bases at V and 0 bases at J, leaving 20 bases unmatched. The V gene's germline CDR1 is SGHAT and CDR2 FQDESV (reference sequence). The CDR3 extends over 19 amino acids. CDR3 sequence: CASSSPYRGRGASSYEQYF. The CDR3 nucleotides are TGTGCCAGCAGTTCGCCCTACAGGGGTCGAGGGGCCAGCTCCTACGAGCAGTACTTC.

The chain combines TRBV20-1 with TRBJ2-1; a possible D gene is TRBD1 (5 bases). Germline V gene lookup returns CDR1 DFQATT and CDR2 SNEGSKA (reference sequence). Trimming shortened V by 4 bases and J by 0 bases, and 10 bases separated the two germline ends. The CDR3 spans 14 residues. The chain's CDR3 is CSATQGVSYNEQFF. CDR3 sequence (DNA): TGCAGTGCTACTCAAGGGGTCTCCTACAATGAGCAGTTCTTC.

The genes are TRBV6-1 and TRBJ2-6, with D hard to call. The CDR3 runs to 14 residues. CDR1 is MNHNS and CDR2 is SASEGT in the germline V gene. The V end was cut by 5 bases, the J end by 4 bases, with 9 bases between. CDR3 nucleotide sequence: TGTGCCAGCAGTTTCGCCCCCGGGGCCAACGTCCTGACTTTC. Translation gives CASSFAPGANVLTF.

This clonotype was observed at least ten times. This chain connects TRBV24-1 to TRBJ2-5; D ambiguous. CDR3 length equals 12 residues. Trimming took off 1 base at V and 5 bases at J, with 4 bases between the two ends. Per the germline V gene, CDR1 is KGHDR and CDR2 is SFDVKD. DNA for the CDR3: TGTGCCACCAGTGATTTAAGGGAGACCCAGTACTTC. Residues: CATSDLRETQYF.

This clonotype turned up a few times. This chain connects TRBV10-3 to TRBJ2-1; TRBD2 aligns across 7 bases. J gave up 7 bases and V 6 bases, and 12 bases lay outside the gene matches. Germline V lookup: CDR1 ENHRY, CDR2 SYGVKD. The CDR3 is 15 amino acids. This chain's CDR3 is CAIRGGFATVNEQFF. The CDR3 nucleotides are TGTGCCATCAGGGGGGGGTTCGCTACAGTGAATGAGCAGTTCTTC.

The J gene is TRBJ2-3, the V gene TRBV6-2 or TRBV6-3; the D is unclear. The CDR3 extends over 14 amino acids. V was shortened by 5 bases and J by 7 bases, with 16 bases between the two germline ends. Per the germline V gene, CDR1 is MNHEY and CDR2 is SVGEGT. CDR3 bases: TGTGCCAGCAGTCCGGAGTCCAAACATAATACGCAGTATTTT. The encoded protein is CASSPESKHNTQYF.

CDR3 coding DNA: TGCGCCAGCAGCATCGCCGGGACTAGCGGGACCACAGATACGCAGTATTTT. Protein sequence: CASSIAGTSGTTDTQYF. The chain employs TRBV5-1 and TRBJ2-3, with 13 bases identical to TRBD2. Trimming at V came to 4 bases and at J to 2 bases, leaving 7 bases not matched to a gene. The CDR3 runs 17 residues. CDR1 and CDR2 from the germline V gene are SGHRS and YFSETQ.

As for this clonotype: A read error is possible here, since a much larger clone lies one base away. This chain connects TRBV20-1 to TRBJ1-5; D perhaps matches TRBD1 (5 bases). The ends were cut back, 5 bases at V and 5 bases at J, with 16 bases in the middle. Germline-derived CDR1 and CDR2 are DFQATT and SNEGSKA (reference sequence). The CDR3 totals 14 residues. Here the CDR3 reads CSAGFGARDQPQHF. The CDR3 coding sequence is TGCAGTGCTGGTTTTGGGGCCCGGGATCAGCCCCAGCATTTT.

This clonotype was seen a single time. A much larger clone is a single base away; this may be a read error. V usage is TRBV20-1 and J usage is TRBJ2-3; tentatively, D is TRBD1 (5 bases). This CDR3 is 15 amino acids long. V was cut by 5 bases and J by 0 bases, with 15 bases left in between. The germline gives CDR1 DFQATT, CDR2 SNEGSKA (reference sequence). The CDR3 region has the DNA TGCAGTGCTGCGCAGGGTACTACTAGCACAGATACGCAGTATTTT. It yields the protein CSAAQGTTSTDTQYF.

As for this clonotype: A much more abundant neighbour one base away suggests this may be a read error. The conserved phenylalanine or tryptophan is not found at the CDR3 terminus, so this likely reflects a read error. The chain combines TRBV6-1 with TRBJ1-2; D is perhaps TRBD1 (5 bases). Per the germline V gene, CDR1 is MNHNS and CDR2 is SASEGT. The CDR3 spans 16 residues. Trimming took 5 bases from V and 7 from J, leaving 23 bases between them. The CDR3 DNA reads TGTGCCAGCAGTCGCACCGGGCAGGGAGCTTTGGGTGGCTACACCCTC. It translates to CASSRTGQGALGGYTL.